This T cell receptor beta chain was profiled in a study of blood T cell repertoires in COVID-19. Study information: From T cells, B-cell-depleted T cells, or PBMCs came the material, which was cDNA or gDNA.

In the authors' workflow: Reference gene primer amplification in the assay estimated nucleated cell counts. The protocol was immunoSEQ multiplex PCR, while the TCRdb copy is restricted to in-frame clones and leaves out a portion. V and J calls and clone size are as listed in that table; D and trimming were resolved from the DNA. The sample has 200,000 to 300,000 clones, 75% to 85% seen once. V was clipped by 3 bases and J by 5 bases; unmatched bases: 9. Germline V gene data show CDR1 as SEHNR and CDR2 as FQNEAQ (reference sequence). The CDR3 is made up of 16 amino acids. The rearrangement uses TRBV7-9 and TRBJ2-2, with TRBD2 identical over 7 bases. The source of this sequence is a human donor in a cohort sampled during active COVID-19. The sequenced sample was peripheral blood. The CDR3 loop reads CASSFEAGVWTGELFF. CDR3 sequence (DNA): TGTGCCAGCAGCTTTGAGGCGGGAGTATGGACCGGGGAGCTGTTTTTT. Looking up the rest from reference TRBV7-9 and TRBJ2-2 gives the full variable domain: DTGVSQNPRHKITKRGQNVTFRCDPISEHNRLYWYRQTLGQGPEFLTYFQNEAQLEKSRLLSDRFSAERPKGSFSTLEIQRTEQGDSAMYLCASSFEAGVWTGELFFGEGSRLTVL.